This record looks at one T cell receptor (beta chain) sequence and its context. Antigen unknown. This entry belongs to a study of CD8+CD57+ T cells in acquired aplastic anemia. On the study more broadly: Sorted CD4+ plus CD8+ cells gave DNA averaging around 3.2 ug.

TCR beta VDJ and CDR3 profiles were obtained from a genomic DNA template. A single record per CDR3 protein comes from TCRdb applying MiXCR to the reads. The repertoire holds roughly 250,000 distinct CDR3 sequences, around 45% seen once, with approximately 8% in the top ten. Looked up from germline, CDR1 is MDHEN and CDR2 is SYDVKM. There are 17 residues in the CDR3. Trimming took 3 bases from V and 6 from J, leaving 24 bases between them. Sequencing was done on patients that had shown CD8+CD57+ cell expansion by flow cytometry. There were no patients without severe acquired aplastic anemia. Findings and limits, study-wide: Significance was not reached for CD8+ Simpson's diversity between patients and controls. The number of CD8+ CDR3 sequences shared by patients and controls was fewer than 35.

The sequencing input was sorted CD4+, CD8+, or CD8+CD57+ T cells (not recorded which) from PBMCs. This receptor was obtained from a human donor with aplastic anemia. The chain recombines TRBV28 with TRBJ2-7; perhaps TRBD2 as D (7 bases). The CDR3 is CASSLELLGGGRGEQYF. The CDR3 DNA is TGTGCCAGCAGTTTGGAACTTTTGGGAGGGGGACGAGGCGAGCAGTACTTC.